These 17 T cell receptor beta chains were sequenced from one sample in a study of T cells in Graves' hyperthyroidism and ophthalmopathy. The investigators amplified TCR beta CDR3 regions from RNA transcripts. Primed by the HTBI set, a first-round RT-PCR was run on the TCR CDR3. MiXCR, applied by TCRdb to the multiplex PCR reads, yields one record per CDR3 protein. Of 750,000 to 900,000 distinct CDR3 sequences listed, approximately 40% are singletons. Input material: blood. Receptors were obtained from a man in his late teens or twenties with Graves' hyperthyroidism.

The V gene is TRBV12-3 or TRBV12-4, the J gene TRBJ2-3; D not resolved. Trimming pared 2 bases from V and 1 base from J, leaving 4 bases between. This CDR3 is built from 13 residues. CDR3 in amino acids: CASSLQRTDTQYF. Written as DNA, the CDR3 is TGTGCCAGCAGTTTACAGCGCACAGATACGCAGTATTTT.

This clonotype has at least ten counts. The V and J genes are TRBV7-9 and TRBJ2-5; TRBD2 matches at 12 bases. V was pared by 7 bases and J by 5 bases, with 5 bases of the junction left unmatched. Germline CDR1 and CDR2: SEHNR and FQNEAQ (reference sequence). The CDR3 length is 14 residues. The CDR3 sequence is CASNRLAGGETQYF. The CDR3 nucleotides read TGTGCCAGCAACAGGCTAGCGGGAGGGGAGACCCAGTACTTC. The full variable domain, in which reference TRBV7-9 and TRBJ2-5 provide the parts outside the CDR3, is DTGVSQNPRHKITKRGQNVTFRCDPISEHNRLYWYRQTLGQGPEFLTYFQNEAQLEKSRLLSDRFSAERPKGSFSTLEIQRTEQGDSAMYLCASNRLAGGETQYFGPGTRLLVL.

This clonotype was detected many times. As DNA, the CDR3 is TGTGCCAGCAACACAGGACTACGAGGTACTGAAGCTTTCTTT. It is translated as CASNTGLRGTEAFF. The J gene is TRBJ1-1, the V gene TRBV9; D possibly corresponds to TRBD1 (5 bases). CDR1 is SGDLS, CDR2 YYNGEE, per germline. This CDR3 region has 14 residues. Trimming cost V 6 bases and J 5 bases, with 17 bases left between them. Complete variable domain (other parts from reference TRBV9 and TRBJ1-1): DSGVTQTPKHLITATGQRVTLRCSPRSGDLSVYWYQQSLDQGLQFLIQYYNGEERAKGNILERFSAQQFPDLHSELNLSSLELGDSALYFCASNTGLRGTEAFFGQGTRLTVV.

This clonotype was counted ten times or more. V usage is TRBV9 and J usage is TRBJ2-7, with 7 bases matching TRBD1. The germline gives CDR1 SGDLS, CDR2 YYNGEE. The CDR3 length is 13 residues. Unmatched junction bases numbered 4, after V lost 4 bases and J lost 3 bases. CDR3 DNA sequence: TGTGCCAGCAGCTCCCGGGACAGCTACGAGCAGTACTTC. Protein: CASSSRDSYEQYF. Full variable domain (rest looked up from reference TRBV9 and TRBJ2-7): DSGVTQTPKHLITATGQRVTLRCSPRSGDLSVYWYQQSLDQGLQFLIQYYNGEERAKGNILERFSAQQFPDLHSELNLSSLELGDSALYFCASSSRDSYEQYFGPGTRLTVT.

This clonotype came up many times. The rearrangement uses TRBV10-3 and TRBJ2-7; D gene uncertain. The CDR3 is made up of 15 amino acids. Per the germline V gene, CDR1 is ENHRY and CDR2 is SYGVKD. Trimming removed 0 bases from V and 6 bases from J, with 15 bases in between. CDR3 sequence reads: CAISESPYKEREQYF. The CDR3 nucleotides read TGTGCCATCAGTGAGTCTCCGTATAAGGAACGCGAGCAGTACTTC.

This clonotype was seen a few times. The chain links TRBV20-1 to TRBJ2-2, with D uncertain. Germline V CDR1 and CDR2: DFQATT, SNEGSKA (reference sequence). The length of the CDR3 is 15 residues. The V gene lost 3 bases and the J gene lost 0 bases, with 11 bases spanning the gap. The CDR3 bases are TGCAGTGCTAGTAGGTCCGGATCGAACACCGGGGAGCTGTTTTTT. Amino acids: CSASRSGSNTGELFF.

About this clonotype itself: The conserved closing phenylalanine or tryptophan is absent in this CDR3, likely reflecting a read error. In DNA, the CDR3 is TGTGCCAGCAGCCACCACAGGGGAGGAGAGACCCAGTACCTC. This translates into CASSHHRGGETQYL. The chain employs TRBV7-9 and TRBJ2-5; D might be TRBD1 (7 bases). V was cut by 5 bases and J by 4 bases, with 14 bases left in between. This CDR3 has 14 amino acids. The germline V gene has CDR1 SEHNR and CDR2 FQNEAQ (reference sequence).

The sample holds one count of this clonotype. This chain uses TRBV19 with TRBJ1-5; perhaps TRBD1 as D (5 bases). The length of the CDR3 is 16 residues. CDR1 and CDR2 (germline): LNHDA, SQIVND (reference sequence). V dropped 6 bases and J dropped 3 bases, with 18 bases sitting between them. CDR3 sequence: CASRGPKDTSNQPQHF. The CDR3 DNA follows: TGTGCCAGTAGGGGTCCCAAGGACACCTCCAATCAGCCCCAGCATTTT.

The V gene is TRBV20-1, the J gene TRBJ2-7; 9 bases map to TRBD2. CDR3 length: 13 amino acids. Germline V CDR1 and CDR2: DFQATT, SNEGSKA (reference sequence). V lost 6 bases to trimming and J lost 2 bases; unmatched junction nucleotides: 5. The CDR3 nucleotides are TGCAGTGCCTCTGGGACTAGCACCTACGAGCAGTACTTC. It is translated as CSASGTSTYEQYF.

The chain joins TRBV5-6 to TRBJ2-7; no clear D gene. Trimming shortened V by 4 bases and J by 4 bases, and 12 bases separated the two germline ends. In germline, CDR1 is SGHDT, CDR2 YYEEEE. The CDR3 runs to 13 residues. The CDR3 DNA reads as TGTGCCAGCAGCCCGCCGGAGAAGTACGAGCAGTACTTC. It yields the protein CASSPPEKYEQYF. Using reference TRBV5-6 and TRBJ2-7 for the parts outside the CDR3, the full variable domain is DAGVTQSPTHLIKTRGQQVTLRCSPKSGHDTVSWYQQALGQGPQFIFQYYEEEERQRGNFPDRFSGHQFPNYSSELNVNALLLGDSALYLCASSPPEKYEQYFGPGTRLTVT.

Only a few counts were recorded for this clonotype. The chain carries TRBV6-1 and TRBJ1-2, with D unclear. The V end lost 5 bases, the J end lost 8 bases, and 15 bases lay between the germline ends. CDR1 is MNHNS and CDR2 is SASEGT in the germline V gene. This CDR3 has 13 residues. The CDR3 protein is CASSYDGLRGYTF. The CDR3 DNA is TGTGCCAGCAGTTACGATGGGCTACGGGGCTACACCTTC.

The V gene is TRBV24-1, the J gene TRBJ1-5; D remains unclear. CDR1 is KGHDR and CDR2 is SFDVKD in the germline V gene. The V gene lost 4 bases and the J gene lost 2 bases, with 20 bases spanning the gap. The CDR3 length is 18 residues. The CDR3 sequence: CATSDNRHGSGGNQPQHF. CDR3 coding DNA: TGTGCCACCAGTGACAATCGACATGGAAGTGGGGGCAATCAGCCCCAGCATTTT.

This clonotype was seen a few times. The chain is built from TRBV20-1 and TRBJ1-4, with D possibly being TRBD1 (6 bases). The V gene's germline CDR1 is DFQATT and CDR2 SNEGSKA (reference sequence). The CDR3 contains 15 residues. The V and J ends lost 0 bases and 3 bases respectively, with 11 bases between them. The CDR3 region is CSARDGGSPNEKLFF. In nucleotides, the CDR3 is TGCAGTGCTAGAGATGGGGGCTCACCTAATGAAAAACTGTTTTTT.

The chain links TRBV11-3 to TRBJ1-2, with 9 bases that match TRBD1. The CDR3 sequence is 16 residues long. The germline V gene has CDR1 SGHNT and CDR2 YENEEA. After removal of 5 bases from V and 4 bases from J, the junction contained 11 bases not matched to a gene. CDR3 residues: CASSARDRAQGYGYTF. The CDR3 DNA reads as TGTGCCAGCAGCGCCCGGGACAGGGCGCAGGGCTATGGCTACACCTTC.

J is TRBJ2-5 and V is TRBV7-9, with D perhaps matching TRBD2 (7 bases). The germline gives CDR1 SEHNR, CDR2 FQNEAQ (reference sequence). Trimming removed 6 bases from V and 2 bases from J, with 16 bases in between. The CDR3 contains 15 residues. CDR3 DNA: TGTGCCAGCAGAACCGGGGGGCGAGTACAAGAGACCCAGTACTTC. Amino acid sequence: CASRTGGRVQETQYF.

On this clonotype: A read error may explain this, as a much larger clone is one base away. The chain couples TRBV15 to TRBJ2-7; no clear D gene. The CDR3 spans 14 residues. CDR1 and CDR2 from the germline V gene are LNHNV and YYDKDF (reference sequence). The CDR3 is CATGRGVSSYEQYF. The CDR3 bases are TGTGCCACCGGCAGAGGTGTTAGCTCCTACGAGCAGTACTTC.

This clonotype has just one count. This rearrangement joins TRBV7-9 to TRBJ1-4; D is uncertain. The CDR3 extends over 14 amino acids. The germline V gene has CDR1 SEHNR and CDR2 FQNEAQ (reference sequence). Trimming shortened V by 5 bases and J by 0 bases, and 7 bases separated the two germline ends. In DNA form, the CDR3 reads TGTGCCAGCAGCGCCGGGTCAACTAATGAAAAACTGTTTTTT. Encoded protein: CASSAGSTNEKLFF.